One TCR beta chain is described in this entry. This entry belongs to a study of sequential checkpoint blockade in melanoma. Profiling relied on immunoSEQ multiplex PCR, and the TCRdb table lists in-frame clones only, not all of them. Of about 32,000 clones listed, more than 70% are singletons. Stated treatment: randomized to nivolumab then ipilimumab (arm A) or the reverse (arm B). PBMC sorting kept live CD3+CD8+ cells without CD19 or CD56. This sequence was found in a human donor with melanoma. The material sequenced was CD8+ T cells sorted from blood (inferred from file names), taken from a patient given nivolumab and ipilimumab in sequence.

The CDR3: CASSSTGFGQYF. The CDR3, as DNA: TGTGCCAGCAGTTCGACAGGGTTCGGTCAGTACTTC. The chain is built from TRBV27 and TRBJ2-4; 7 positions agree with TRBD1. The V gene's germline CDR1 is MNHEY and CDR2 SMNVEV (reference sequence). After removal of 4 bases from V and 12 bases from J, the junction contained 6 bases not matched to a gene. The CDR3 contains 12 residues.